The 22 T cell receptor beta chains reported below all come from one sample, sequenced in a study of shared clonotypes between healthy human individuals. Only in-frame clones appear in the TCRdb table, and some are missing; sequencing was by immunoSEQ multiplex PCR. This table holds over 400,000 clones, 78% found once. The sample taken for sequencing was PBMCs. The receptors here all came from a woman in her thirties or forties in good health. Some clones in this sample may be carry-over from other donors' samples.

The gene calls are TRBV10-3 and TRBJ1-2; 7 nucleotides align to TRBD1. Trimming cost V 4 bases and J 2 bases; bases outside gene matches: 4. Germline values: CDR1 ENHRY, CDR2 SYGVKD. CDR3 length equals 14 residues. CDR3 nucleotide sequence: TGTGCCATCAGTGCCGCGACAGGGAACTATGGCTACACCTTC. Encoded protein: CAISAATGNYGYTF.

This chain links TRBV15 with TRBJ2-3; 7 bases match TRBD1. In germline, CDR1 is LNHNV, CDR2 YYDKDF (reference sequence). CDR3 length: 15 amino acids. The ends lost 5 bases at V and 6 bases at J; junction bases unmatched: 11. CDR3 residues: CATSSNRGGLDTQYF. As DNA, the CDR3 is TGTGCCACCAGCTCCAACAGGGGCGGCCTGGATACGCAGTATTTT.

The chain recombines TRBV11-2 with TRBJ2-1; D not certain. This CDR3 comprises 12 residues. Germline CDR1 and CDR2: SGHAT and FQNNGV. The V gene lost 6 bases and the J gene lost 10 bases, with 13 bases spanning the gap. The CDR3 DNA follows: TGTGCCAGCAGTTCCCACATAGGAGAGCAGTTCTTC. Amino acids: CASSSHIGEQFF.

This clone turned up a few times. The V call is TRBV7-2, the J call TRBJ2-1, with 9 bases fitting TRBD1. The V segment lost 0 bases and the J segment 7 bases; nucleotides outside the gene matches: 4. There are 15 residues in the CDR3. Germline CDR1 and CDR2: SGHTA and FQGNSA. CDR3 amino acids: CASSLADRGANEQFF. CDR3 DNA: TGTGCCAGCAGCTTAGCAGACAGGGGGGCGAATGAGCAGTTCTTC.

This clone was counted once. This chain links TRBV27 with TRBJ1-2; D not resolved. CDR1 MNHEY and CDR2 SMNVEV come from the germline V gene (reference sequence). This CDR3 has 14 residues. Trimming took off 5 bases at V and 6 bases at J, with 16 bases between the two ends. This chain's CDR3 is CASSLRAVSNGYTF. The CDR3 bases are TGTGCCAGCAGTCTGCGGGCCGTGAGCAATGGCTACACCTTC.

The chain joins TRBV4-1 to TRBJ1-6; the D is unclear. The V and J ends lost 1 base and 3 bases respectively, with 7 bases between them. Germline CDR1 MGHRA, CDR2 YSYEKL. This CDR3 comprises 15 residues. CDR3 protein: CASSQGRNYNSPLHF. In nucleotides, the CDR3 is TGCGCCAGCAGCCAAGGGCGGAACTATAATTCACCCCTCCACTTT.

The V call is TRBV28, the J call TRBJ1-1; possibly TRBD1 for D (5 bases). The germline V gene has CDR1 MDHEN and CDR2 SYDVKM. CDR3 length equals 15 residues. V lost 7 bases to trimming and J lost 5 bases, with 20 bases between them. The DNA for the CDR3 is TGTGCCAGCAAAACCCGGCCCGGGGGGGGAACTGAAGCTTTCTTT. Protein sequence: CASKTRPGGGTEAFF.

The gene calls are TRBV4-1 and TRBJ2-5; tentative D call: TRBD2 (6 bases). This CDR3 is built from 14 residues. Trimming pared 0 bases from V and 5 bases from J, leaving 10 bases between. Germline V gene lookup returns CDR1 MGHRA and CDR2 YSYEKL. For the CDR3, the DNA is TGCGCCAGCAGCCAAGATTGGGGGGTGGAGACCCAGTACTTC. Its protein product is CASSQDWGVETQYF.

The chain couples TRBV18 to TRBJ2-1; 7 bases map to TRBD2. The ends lost 0 bases at V and 4 bases at J; junction bases unmatched: 9. Germline CDR1 KGHSH, CDR2 LQKENI. CDR3 length: 17 amino acids. The chain's CDR3 is CASSPPKLAGAYNEQFF. Written as DNA, the CDR3 is TGTGCCAGCTCACCACCTAAACTGGCGGGAGCTTACAATGAGCAGTTCTTC.

This clone was observed once. J is TRBJ2-7 and V is TRBV4-3, with D uncertain. CDR1 and CDR2 (germline): LGHNA, YSLEER. V lost 0 bases and J lost 7, with 7 bases in between. The CDR3 has 12 amino acids. Here the CDR3 DNA reads TGCGCCAGCAGCCAAGAATATGGGGAGCAGTACTTC. Amino acids: CASSQEYGEQYF.

Points on this clone: The sample holds other DNA sequences that translate to the same CDR3. V gene TRBV5-6 combines with J gene TRBJ2-3; 12 bases align to TRBD2. This CDR3 spans 16 amino acids. The trim removed 0 bases at V and 3 bases at J, leaving 2 bases unmatched. In germline, CDR1 is SGHDT, CDR2 YYEEEE. CDR3 in DNA: TGTGCCAGCAGCTTGGCAACTAGCGGGAGGACAGATACGCAGTATTTT. This sequence encodes CASSLATSGRTDTQYF.

A few counts support this clone. V gene TRBV5-1 combines with J gene TRBJ1-2; 9 bases align to TRBD1. Germline V gives CDR1 SGHRS, CDR2 YFSETQ. Trimming took 1 base from V and 5 from J; bases not matched to a gene: 9. The CDR3 totals 16 residues. CDR3 residues: CASSLNSDRGGYGYTF. CDR3 DNA sequence: TGCGCCAGCAGCTTGAACTCGGACAGGGGAGGGTATGGCTACACCTTC.

About this clone itself: One junction end disagrees with the germline gene, perhaps due to a read error. The gene calls are TRBV9 and TRBJ1-4; D unclear. Looked up from germline, CDR1 is SGDLS and CDR2 is YYNGEE. This CDR3 has 15 amino acids. CDR3 nucleotide sequence: TGTGCCAGCGGCGTAGGTGGAACAAGGAAAGGAAAACCGTTTTTT. Its translation: CASGVGGTRKGKPFF. Drawing the rest from reference TRBV9 and TRBJ1-4, the complete variable domain is DSGVTQTPKHLITATGQRVTLRCSPRSGDLSVYWYQQSLDQGLQFLIQYYNGEERAKGNILERFSAQQFPDLHSELNLSSLELGDSALYFCASGVGGTRKGKPFFGSGTQLSVL.

The chain recombines TRBV7-2 with TRBJ2-5; 10 positions agree with TRBD2. The germline V gene has CDR1 SGHTA and CDR2 FQGNSA. This CDR3 spans 15 amino acids. V gave up 6 bases and J gave up 2 bases; unmatched junction bases: 6. The CDR3 DNA sequence: TGTGCCAGCAGTTTAAGGACTAGCGGTCAAGAGACCCAGTACTTC. The encoded protein is CASSLRTSGQETQYF.

The rearrangement joins TRBV9 to TRBJ2-1, with no clear D. The CDR3 has 14 residues. V was trimmed by 3 bases and J by 4 bases, leaving 11 bases between them. CDR1 is SGDLS and CDR2 is YYNGEE in the germline V gene. CDR3 sequence: CASSAQTGYNEQFF. The CDR3 coding sequence is TGTGCCAGCAGCGCACAGACTGGATACAATGAGCAGTTCTTC.

This rearrangement joins TRBV4-3 to TRBJ1-1; D gene uncertain. Germline V gene lookup returns CDR1 LGHNA and CDR2 YSLEER. The CDR3 covers 14 residues. Trimming removed 0 bases from V and 3 bases from J, with 8 bases in between. CDR3 protein: CASSQDGRHTEAFF. CDR3 nucleotide sequence: TGCGCCAGCAGCCAAGATGGGCGGCACACTGAAGCTTTCTTT.

The chain is built from TRBV7-8 and TRBJ1-5; the D is unclear. V lost 5 bases and J lost 0, with 11 bases in between. Germline V gives CDR1 SGHVS, CDR2 FQNEAQ. The CDR3 has 15 amino acids. The CDR3 here is CASSPMGYSNQPQHF. The CDR3 bases are TGTGCCAGCAGCCCGATGGGGTATAGCAATCAGCCCCAGCATTTT. Full variable domain (missing parts from reference TRBV7-8 and TRBJ1-5): GAGVSQSPRYKVAKRGQDVALRCDPISGHVSLFWYQQALGQGPEFLTYFQNEAQLDKSGLPSDRFFAERPEGSVSTLKIQRTQQEDSAVYLCASSPMGYSNQPQHFGDGTRLSIL.

The genes are TRBV7-9 and TRBJ2-7; D is unclear. CDR1 is SEHNR and CDR2 is FQNEAQ in the germline V gene (reference sequence). The V gene lost 3 bases and the J gene lost 2 bases, with 8 bases spanning the gap. CDR3 length equals 13 residues. CDR3 residues: CASSFELPYEQYF. In nucleotides, the CDR3 is TGTGCCAGCAGCTTCGAGCTCCCCTACGAGCAGTACTTC.

V and J are TRBV5-1 and TRBJ1-5; tentatively, D is TRBD1 (5 bases). The length of the CDR3 is 14 residues. Trimming took off 0 bases at V and 8 bases at J, with 12 bases between the two ends. Germline CDR1 and CDR2: SGHRS and YFSETQ. The CDR3 DNA reads as TGCGCCAGCAGCTTGGACGAGGGACGGAAGCCCCAGCATTTT. Translation: CASSLDEGRKPQHF.

For this clone: A read error is possible here, since a much larger clone lies one base away. The chain uses TRBV10-3 and TRBJ2-1; possibly TRBD1 or TRBD2 for D (5 bases each). V lost 6 bases and J 4 bases, leaving 13 bases between the germline ends. This CDR3 spans 14 amino acids. CDR1 and CDR2 from the germline V gene are ENHRY and SYGVKD. The CDR3 here is CAIRGRGEYNEQFF. CDR3 DNA: TGTGCCATCAGGGGACGGGGTGAATACAATGAGCAGTTCTTC.

This chain connects TRBV2 to TRBJ2-1; 9 nucleotides align to TRBD2. Germline trimming cut 10 bases from V and 4 bases from J; bases unmatched to any gene: 8. Germline-derived CDR1 and CDR2 are SNHLY and FYNNEI. This CDR3 has 14 residues. The CDR3 nucleotides are TGTGCCACTAAAGGGGCGGGAGGGTACAATGAGCAGTTCTTC. Translated, it gives CATKGAGGYNEQFF.

The V and J genes are TRBV28 and TRBJ2-7, with TRBD2 identical over 7 bases. The CDR3 consists of 13 residues. The V segment lost 6 bases and the J segment 2 bases; nucleotides outside the gene matches: 4. The germline CDR1 and CDR2 sequences are MDHEN and SYDVKM. The CDR3 DNA reads TGTGCCAGCAGCGCTAGCGGAACCTACGAGCAGTACTTC. It is translated as CASSASGTYEQYF.